One and the same sample provided the 29 T cell receptor beta chains below, sequenced in a study of CD8 T cells in ankylosing spondylitis. Whole-study findings and limits: The study identified a TCR beta motif of roughly eight highly homologous variants that appeared characteristic of ankylosing spondylitis blood.

MiXCR, run by TCRdb on the 5' RACE reads, gives a single entry per CDR3 protein. Of around 540,000 distinct CDR3 sequences listed, over 9.5% were seen once; the top ten hold 6.8%. These TCRs are of unknown antigen specificity. The material sequenced was blood, either unsorted or a sorted T cell fraction (not recorded which). These receptors were collected from a male donor with ankylosing spondylitis.

This clonotype was picked up a small number of times. The chain links TRBV20-1 to TRBJ2-6; the D call may be TRBD1 or TRBD2 (5 bases each). Germline V gene data show CDR1 as DFQATT and CDR2 as SNEGSKA (reference sequence). V lost 0 bases and J 0 bases, leaving 15 bases between the germline ends. The CDR3 extends over 18 amino acids. The CDR3 protein is CSARDGGKSISGANVLTF. Written as DNA, the CDR3 is TGCAGTGCTAGAGATGGGGGAAAATCCATCTCTGGGGCCAACGTCCTGACTTTC.

The chain joins TRBV20-1 to TRBJ2-7, with 7 bases identical to TRBD1. There are 13 residues in the CDR3. Trimming cost V 3 bases and J 2 bases; bases outside gene matches: 4. CDR1 DFQATT and CDR2 SNEGSKA come from the germline V gene (reference sequence). CDR3 nucleotide sequence: TGCAGTGCTAGGAGGGACAGCACCTACGAGCAGTACTTC. Translated, it gives CSARRDSTYEQYF.

This rearrangement joins TRBV20-1 to TRBJ2-3; 8 bases line up with TRBD2. Per germline, CDR1 DFQATT and CDR2 SNEGSKA (reference sequence). V dropped 0 bases and J dropped 3; count of bases not matched to a gene: 5. The CDR3 is 15 residues long. The CDR3 sequence: CSARDVPGGTDTQYF. In nucleotides, the CDR3 is TGCAGTGCTAGAGATGTGCCGGGAGGGACAGATACGCAGTATTTT.

This clonotype has a handful of counts. This chain connects TRBV24-1 to TRBJ2-1; 7 bases fit TRBD1. The V segment lost 4 bases and the J segment 7 bases; nucleotides outside the gene matches: 9. CDR1 is KGHDR and CDR2 is SFDVKD in the germline V gene. This CDR3 comprises 15 residues. The chain's CDR3 is CATSDPGTALNEQFF. In DNA, the CDR3 is TGTGCCACCAGTGACCCCGGGACAGCTTTGAATGAGCAGTTCTTC.

V gene TRBV20-1 combines with J gene TRBJ2-3, with 14 nucleotides matching TRBD2. The CDR3 spans 14 residues. V was clipped by 4 bases and J by 4 bases; unmatched bases: 1. Germline V CDR1 and CDR2: DFQATT, SNEGSKA (reference sequence). The CDR3: CSATTSGRADTQYF. The DNA of the CDR3 is TGCAGTGCTACGACTAGCGGGAGGGCAGATACGCAGTATTTT.

This clonotype was observed a handful of times. The chain links TRBV20-1 to TRBJ2-3, with TRBD2 matching 7 bases. Trimming removed 7 bases from V and 1 base from J; junction bases left unmatched: 5. CDR1 is DFQATT and CDR2 is SNEGSKA in the germline V gene (reference sequence). CDR3 size: 13 residues. CDR3 in amino acids: CSGAAGGTDTQYF. CDR3 nucleotide sequence: TGCAGTGGTGCTGCGGGAGGCACAGATACGCAGTATTTT.

The V gene is TRBV24-1, the J gene TRBJ2-5; 9 nucleotides agree with TRBD2. This CDR3 has 16 residues. J gave up 1 base and V 3 bases, and 5 bases lay outside the gene matches. Germline-derived CDR1 and CDR2 are KGHDR and SFDVKD. CDR3 bases: TGTGCCACCAGTGATACCCTAGCGGGACCCCAAGAGACCCAGTACTTC. Translation gives CATSDTLAGPQETQYF.

The genes are TRBV25-1 and TRBJ1-1; D might be TRBD1 (5 bases). This CDR3 spans 14 amino acids. Trimming left V 4 bases short and J 11 bases short, with 20 bases between. The V gene's germline CDR1 is MGHDK and CDR2 SYGVNS. As DNA, the CDR3 is TGTGCCAGCAGTGCAATGGGGGGTCACCTTGAGGCTTTCTTT. Protein product: CASSAMGGHLEAFF.

This clonotype has just a few counts. The V call is TRBV12-3 or TRBV12-4, the J call TRBJ2-7; D is perhaps TRBD1 (5 bases). The CDR3 totals 13 residues. V lost 1 base, J lost 4 bases, and 8 bases lay in between. CDR3 amino acids: CASSLDRLYEQYF. CDR3 nucleotide sequence: TGTGCCAGCAGTTTAGACAGGTTGTACGAGCAGTACTTC.

This clonotype was counted only a few times. V usage is TRBV28 and J usage is TRBJ2-7, with TRBD1 matching over 12 bases. Trimming took 6 bases from V and 5 from J; bases not matched to a gene: 5. The CDR3 loop spans 14 amino acids. From germline, CDR1 is MDHEN and CDR2 SYDVKM. CDR3 residues: CASRPGQGAHEQYV. The CDR3 DNA follows: TGTGCCAGCAGGCCGGGACAGGGGGCCCACGAGCAGTACGTC.

This chain uses TRBV7-8 with TRBJ1-1; D gene unclear. The V and J ends lost 8 bases and 1 base respectively, with 14 bases between them. The CDR3 totals 14 residues. Per the germline V gene, CDR1 is SGHVS and CDR2 is FQNEAQ. The CDR3 loop is CASELGAANTEAFF. The CDR3 DNA follows: TGTGCCAGCGAACTTGGAGCAGCGAACACTGAAGCTTTCTTT.

The chain employs TRBV2 and TRBJ2-3; 8 nucleotides align to TRBD2. V dropped 8 bases and J dropped 1; count of bases not matched to a gene: 8. This CDR3 spans 15 amino acids. CDR1 and CDR2 from the germline V gene are SNHLY and FYNNEI. CDR3 sequence (DNA): TGTGCCAGCTTCCTCTCCGGGAGGGGCACAGATACGCAGTATTTT. Translating it yields CASFLSGRGTDTQYF.

The chain recombines TRBV7-9 with TRBJ1-4, with 7 bases lining up with TRBD1. V was pared by 5 bases and J by 8 bases, with 8 bases of the junction left unmatched. The CDR3 runs 14 residues. Germline-derived CDR1 and CDR2 are SEHNR and FQNEAQ (reference sequence). The CDR3 region has the DNA TGTGCCAGCAGCCAGGGGGGGGCTGAGGAAAAACTGTTTTTT. Its translation: CASSQGGAEEKLFF.

This clonotype has just a few counts. The V and J genes are TRBV11-1 and TRBJ2-1, with TRBD2 matching over 11 bases. The V gene's germline CDR1 is SGHAT and CDR2 FQDESV (reference sequence). The V gene end was trimmed by 5 bases and the J gene end by 4 bases; junction bases not matched to a gene: 10. The CDR3 has 17 residues. The CDR3 bases are TGTGCCAGCAGCCTAAACCCGGGACTAGCGGTTTACAATGAGCAGTTCTTC. Residues: CASSLNPGLAVYNEQFF. The variable domain in full, with the rest retrieved from reference TRBV11-1 and TRBJ2-1, is EAEVAQSPRYKITEKSQAVAFWCDPISGHATLYWYRQILGQGPELLVQFQDESVVDDSQLPKDRFSAERLKGVDSTLKIQPAELGDSAMYLCASSLNPGLAVYNEQFFGPGTRLTVL.

This clonotype has a handful of counts. The chain joins TRBV29-1 to TRBJ2-1; D remains unclear. Germline V gene sequence: CDR1 SQVTM, CDR2 ANQGSEA. The germline V and J ends were trimmed by 2 bases and 1 base, with 9 bases remaining between them. This CDR3 is 14 amino acids long. The CDR3 nucleotides are TGCAGCGTTGAACCAAGGGCATCCTACAATGAGCAGTTCTTC. It translates to CSVEPRASYNEQFF.

This clonotype appeared a single time. The chain links TRBV10-2 to TRBJ2-7; D uncertain. V was shortened by 6 bases and J by 3 bases, with 18 bases between the two germline ends. The CDR3 length is 15 residues. Germline CDR1 WSHSY, CDR2 SAAADI. CDR3 bases: TGCGCCAGCAGAATCGGACGCTCGGTGGGCTACGAGCAGTACTTC. This encodes CASRIGRSVGYEQYF.

This clonotype was observed a few times. This chain links TRBV24-1 with TRBJ1-3, with 7 positions matching TRBD1. The ends lost 3 bases at V and 0 bases at J; junction bases unmatched: 7. This CDR3 is 17 amino acids long. CDR1 is KGHDR and CDR2 is SFDVKD in the germline V gene. The CDR3 region is CATSDPRDSISGNTIYF. CDR3 nucleotides: TGTGCCACCAGTGATCCACGGGACAGCATCTCTGGAAACACCATATATTTT.

This clonotype has just a few counts. The V gene is TRBV12-3 or TRBV12-4, the J gene TRBJ1-2; 10 bases are shared with TRBD1. The CDR3 has 12 residues. The V gene end was trimmed by 6 bases and the J gene end by 6 bases; junction bases not matched to a gene: 1. The CDR3 region is CASRGQGHGYTF. CDR3 sequence (DNA): TGTGCCAGCAGGGGACAGGGGCATGGCTACACCTTC.

This clonotype was counted many times. The V and J genes are TRBV4-1 and TRBJ2-6; D is ambiguous. Germline V gene lookup returns CDR1 MGHRA and CDR2 YSYEKL. Deletions cut 8 bases from V and 0 bases from J, with 20 bases between. This CDR3 is 18 amino acids long. The CDR3 DNA sequence: TGCGCCAGCTCCCCCGGCGGCAGCTTTAGCTCTGGGGCCAACGTCCTGACTTTC. Amino acids: CASSPGGSFSSGANVLTF.

This clonotype was picked up many times. The chain recombines TRBV15 with TRBJ2-7; 7 bases map to TRBD2. This CDR3 spans 16 amino acids. The junction had 8 bases not matched to a gene; V was cut back by 0 bases and J by 3 bases. The germline V gene encodes CDR1 LNHNV and CDR2 YYDKDF (reference sequence). CDR3 residues: CATSRERRDYRYEQYF. The CDR3 coding sequence is TGTGCCACCAGCAGAGAAAGGAGGGACTACCGCTACGAGCAGTACTTC.

This clonotype was found many times. This chain joins TRBV29-1 and TRBJ2-1, with 12 nucleotides matching TRBD2. The CDR3 is 17 residues long. After removal of 1 base from V and 4 bases from J, the junction contained 8 bases not matched to a gene. Germline-derived CDR1 and CDR2 are SQVTM and ANQGSEA. DNA of the CDR3: TGCAGCGTTGAAGGACTAGCGGGAGTTTCAAGGTACAATGAGCAGTTCTTC. This sequence encodes CSVEGLAGVSRYNEQFF.

This clonotype was picked up many times. The V and J genes are TRBV3-1 and TRBJ2-1; D not resolved. The CDR3 is 12 residues long. Germline V gives CDR1 LGHDT, CDR2 YNNKEL (reference sequence). Trimming pared 3 bases from V and 7 bases from J, leaving 7 bases between. CDR3 sequence: CASSHPRNEQFF. The CDR3 DNA reads as TGTGCCAGCAGCCATCCTCGTAATGAGCAGTTCTTC.

The chain has TRBV7-9 and TRBJ2-7; no clear D gene. Germline V gene lookup returns CDR1 SEHNR and CDR2 FQNEAQ (reference sequence). V dropped 3 bases and J dropped 6 bases, with 6 bases sitting between them. This CDR3 spans 11 amino acids. Written as DNA, the CDR3 is TGTGCCAGCAGCTTTTCACCCGAGCAGTACTTC. Translated, it gives CASSFSPEQYF.

This clonotype was detected a few times. The rearrangement links TRBV3-1 to TRBJ1-4, with no clear D. Trimming stripped 3 bases from V and 7 bases from J, with 15 bases between. The CDR3 consists of 15 residues. The V gene's germline CDR1 is LGHDT and CDR2 YNNKEL (reference sequence). The CDR3 nucleotides are TGTGCCAGCAGCCAGGACGGATTCAGCGGTGAAAAACTGTTTTTT. As protein: CASSQDGFSGEKLFF.

The table lists this clonotype with a few counts. The rearrangement joins TRBV7-8 to TRBJ2-1; D gene uncertain. CDR3 length: 11 residues. The germline V gene encodes CDR1 SGHVS and CDR2 FQNEAQ. Trimming took 0 bases from V and 13 from J, leaving 7 bases between them. CDR3 bases: TGTGCCAGCAGCTTAGCGGACCCCCAGTTCTTC. It translates to CASSLADPQFF.

Comment on this clonotype: It may be a read error: a sequence one base away is much more abundant. The V call is TRBV12-5, the J call TRBJ2-1; 10 bases line up with TRBD2. CDR1 and CDR2 (germline): LGHNT, FRNRAP. This CDR3 contains 15 residues. CDR3 in amino acids: CVSGLVSSGRTEQFF. Written as DNA, the CDR3 is TGTGTTAGTGGTTTGGTCTCTAGCGGGAGAACTGAGCAGTTCTTC.

This chain connects TRBV2 to TRBJ2-1, with 7 bases matching TRBD1. The CDR3 extends over 13 amino acids. CDR1 SNHLY and CDR2 FYNNEI come from the germline V gene. V lost 7 bases, J lost 3 bases, and 3 bases stayed unmatched. CDR3 coding DNA: TGTGCCAGCATTAGGGACAGCTACAATGAGCAGTTCTTC. This translates into CASIRDSYNEQFF.

This chain links TRBV5-1 with TRBJ2-3; 9 nucleotides agree with TRBD2. Germline V CDR1 and CDR2: SGHRS, YFSETQ. The length of the CDR3 is 18 residues. V shed 0 bases, J shed 2 bases, and the junction held 10 bases outside the gene matches. DNA for the CDR3: TGCGCCAGCAGCTTGGCACCAGCGGGAGGCCCCTTCACAGATACGCAGTATTTT. As protein: CASSLAPAGGPFTDTQYF. The variable domain in full, completed from reference TRBV5-1 and TRBJ2-3, reads KAGVTQTPRYLIKTRGQQVTLSCSPISGHRSVSWYQQTPGQGLQFLFEYFSETQRNKGNFPGRFSGRQFSNSRSEMNVSTLELGDSALYLCASSLAPAGGPFTDTQYFGPGTRLTVL.

The chain couples TRBV3-1 to TRBJ1-5; tentative D call: TRBD1 (5 bases). In germline, CDR1 is LGHDT, CDR2 YNNKEL (reference sequence). The length of the CDR3 is 14 residues. Trimming left V 3 bases short and J 2 bases short, with 8 bases between. Here the CDR3 reads CASSHRAGNQPQHF. The CDR3, as DNA: TGTGCCAGCAGCCACAGGGCAGGCAATCAGCCCCAGCATTTT. Drawing the rest from reference TRBV3-1 and TRBJ1-5, the complete variable domain is DTAVSQTPKYLVTQMGNDKSIKCEQNLGHDTMYWYKQDSKKFLKIMFSYNNKELIINETVPNRFSPKSPDKAHLNLHINSLELGDSAVYFCASSHRAGNQPQHFGDGTRLSIL.